This T cell receptor (beta chain) was profiled in a study of CD8 T cells in Susac syndrome. Study-wide findings and caveats: By the study's own acknowledgment, its TCR sequencing and HLA analysis included relatively few individuals.

CD8+ and CD4+ blood T cells underwent TCR beta sequencing. Negative isolation yielded CD8+ and CD4+ T cells; FACS enriched TEMRA cells. Germline V CDR1 and CDR2: MNHNY, SVGAGI (reference sequence). CDR3 length: 14 residues. V was cut by 2 bases and J by 5 bases, with 12 bases left in between. Of note for this clonotype: Its antigen is not known.

RNA in amounts of about 0.5 to 1 ug was reverse transcribed with random hexamers. The amplification used immunoSEQ multiplex PCR on TCR beta CDR3; it spanned 54 Vbeta and 13 Jbeta. MiXCR was run by TCRdb on the immunoSEQ multiplex PCR reads, yielding one entry per CDR3 protein. Of about 120,000 distinct CDR3 sequences listed, about nine tenths were seen once; the top ten hold around 0.15%. J is TRBJ2-5 and V is TRBV6-6; the D gene is possibly TRBD2 (5 bases). The source is a human donor in good health. The sample comprised CD4+ T cells from PBMCs. Here the CDR3 reads CASSYKPGGETQYF. The CDR3 region has the DNA TGTGCCAGCAGTTACAAGCCAGGCGGGGAGACCCAGTACTTC.